The next 9 T cell receptor beta chains were all read from a single sample in a study of Tregs in tolerant kidney transplant recipients. Data came from immunoSEQ multiplex PCR; TCRdb stores just in-frame clones and leaves some out. Among around 43,000 clones, roughly nine tenths were seen once, and the ten largest hold about 0.76%. Sequenced input: Tregs from blood. The receptors stem from a human donor in good health.

V usage is TRBV27 and J usage is TRBJ1-2; D ambiguous. Germline values: CDR1 MNHEY, CDR2 SMNVEV (reference sequence). This CDR3 region has 11 residues. The ends were cut back, 8 bases at V and 4 bases at J, with 8 bases in the middle. In nucleotides, the CDR3 is TGTGCCAGCCCCTGGCTCTATGGCTACACCTTC. Translated: CASPWLYGYTF.

This chain connects TRBV12-5 to TRBJ2-1; 8 bases fit TRBD2. V lost 4 bases and J lost 7; bases outside the gene matches: 9. The CDR3 spans 15 residues. CDR1 is LGHNT, CDR2 FRNRAP, per germline. DNA of the CDR3: TGTGCTAGTGGTTCGTTCGTAATAGCGGGAAATGAGCAGTTCTTC. Residues: CASGSFVIAGNEQFF. The variable domain in full, completed from reference TRBV12-5 and TRBJ2-1, reads DARVTQTPRHKVTEMGQEVTMRCQPILGHNTVFWYRQTMMQGLELLAYFRNRAPLDDSGMPKDRFSAEMPDATLATLKIQPSEPRDSAVYFCASGSFVIAGNEQFFGPGTRLTVL.

The rearrangement uses TRBV5-1 and TRBJ2-7, with 7 positions matching TRBD1. This CDR3 spans 14 amino acids. Germline loops: CDR1 SGHRS, CDR2 YFSETQ. After removal of 4 bases from V and 4 bases from J, the junction contained 8 bases not matched to a gene. The chain's CDR3 is CASSPGTVAYEQYF. CDR3 nucleotides: TGCGCCAGCAGCCCCGGGACAGTGGCTTACGAGCAGTACTTC.

V is TRBV7-9 and J is TRBJ2-6; D ambiguous. The V gene's germline CDR1 is SEHNR and CDR2 FQNEAQ (reference sequence). The CDR3 sequence is 15 residues long. V was pared by 2 bases and J by 2 bases, with 7 bases between. Here the CDR3 reads CASSLSGAGANVLTF. As DNA, the CDR3 is TGTGCCAGCAGCTTATCCGGTGCTGGGGCCAACGTCCTGACTTTC.

The chain couples TRBV19 to TRBJ1-1, with TRBD1 as a possible D gene (5 bases). V lost 3 bases and J lost 4, with 15 bases in between. Germline V gene lookup returns CDR1 LNHDA and CDR2 SQIVND (reference sequence). This CDR3 is 15 amino acids long. The CDR3: CASSILAGMSTEAFF. For the CDR3, the DNA is TGTGCCAGTAGTATTCTCGCAGGGATGAGCACTGAAGCTTTCTTT.

This chain joins TRBV5-1 and TRBJ2-3; 8 bases map to TRBD2. Germline trimming cut 1 base from V and 4 bases from J; bases unmatched to any gene: 8. The CDR3 runs 16 residues. Germline CDR1 reads SGHRS; CDR2 reads YFSETQ. The CDR3 nucleotides are TGCGCCAGCAGCTTGCCTTTGGCGGGAGGTCCAGATACGCAGTATTTT. It encodes CASSLPLAGGPDTQYF.

This sequence joins TRBV5-1 and TRBJ1-4; D perhaps matches TRBD1 (5 bases). Germline V gives CDR1 SGHRS, CDR2 YFSETQ. Trimming removed 7 bases from V and 2 bases from J, with 9 bases in between. The CDR3 totals 13 residues. Here the CDR3 reads CASCRVTNEKLFF. DNA for the CDR3: TGCGCCAGCTGCAGGGTTACTAATGAAAAACTGTTTTTT.

This sequence joins TRBV20-1 and TRBJ1-2; D is unresolved. The CDR3 is 10 residues long. Germline V gene sequence: CDR1 DFQATT, CDR2 SNEGSKA (reference sequence). The ends were cut back, 2 bases at V and 8 bases at J, with 6 bases in the middle. The CDR3 reads CSARQGGYTF. As DNA, the CDR3 is TGCAGTGCTAGACAAGGAGGCTACACCTTC.

V and J are TRBV7-9 and TRBJ1-1; a weak D match, TRBD1 (6 bases). The CDR3 covers 14 residues. Germline CDR1 and CDR2: SEHNR and FQNEAQ (reference sequence). Trimming took off 1 base at V and 5 bases at J, with 11 bases between the two ends. In DNA, the CDR3 is TGTGCCAGCAGCTTAGGCCAGGGGCCAACTGAAGCTTTCTTT. Its translation: CASSLGQGPTEAFF.